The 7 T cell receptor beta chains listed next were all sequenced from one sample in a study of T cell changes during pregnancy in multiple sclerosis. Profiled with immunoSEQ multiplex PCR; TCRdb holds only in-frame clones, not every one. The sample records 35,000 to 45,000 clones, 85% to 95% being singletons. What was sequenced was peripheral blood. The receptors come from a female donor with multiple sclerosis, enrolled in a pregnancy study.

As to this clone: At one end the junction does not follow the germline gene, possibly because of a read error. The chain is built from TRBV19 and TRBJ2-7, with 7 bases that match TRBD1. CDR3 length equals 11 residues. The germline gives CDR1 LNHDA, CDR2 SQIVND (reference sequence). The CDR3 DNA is TGTGCCAGTAGTATGGGCGACAGGGTGGAATTC. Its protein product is CASSMGDRVEF.

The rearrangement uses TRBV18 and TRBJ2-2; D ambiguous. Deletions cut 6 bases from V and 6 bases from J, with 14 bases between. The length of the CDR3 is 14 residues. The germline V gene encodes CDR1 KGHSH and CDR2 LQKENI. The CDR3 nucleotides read TGTGCCAGCTCCCCTCCATGGATGGCCGGGGAGCTGTTTTTT. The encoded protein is CASSPPWMAGELFF.

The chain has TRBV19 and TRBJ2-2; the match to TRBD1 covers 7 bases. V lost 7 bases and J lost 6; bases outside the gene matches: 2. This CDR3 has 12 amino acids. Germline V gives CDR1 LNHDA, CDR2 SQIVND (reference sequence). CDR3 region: CASKQGSGELFF. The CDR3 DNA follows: TGTGCCAGTAAACAGGGGTCCGGGGAGCTGTTTTTT.

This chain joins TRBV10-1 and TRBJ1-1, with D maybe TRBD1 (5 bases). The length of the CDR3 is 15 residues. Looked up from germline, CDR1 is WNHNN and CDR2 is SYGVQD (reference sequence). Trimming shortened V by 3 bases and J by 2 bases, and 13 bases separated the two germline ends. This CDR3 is CASSDPGTGNTEAFF. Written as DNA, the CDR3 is TGCGCCAGCAGTGACCCCGGGACGGGTAACACTGAAGCTTTCTTT.

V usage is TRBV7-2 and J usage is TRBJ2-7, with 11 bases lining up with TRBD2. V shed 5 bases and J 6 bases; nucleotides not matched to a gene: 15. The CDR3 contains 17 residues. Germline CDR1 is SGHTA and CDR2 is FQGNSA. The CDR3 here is CASSPYPGTSGSREQYF. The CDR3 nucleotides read TGTGCCAGCAGCCCGTACCCCGGGACTAGCGGATCTCGCGAGCAGTACTTC. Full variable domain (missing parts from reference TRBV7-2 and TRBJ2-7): GAGVSQSPSNKVTEKGKDVELRCDPISGHTALYWYRQSLGQGLEFLIYFQGNSAPDKSGLPSDRFSAERTGGSVSTLTIQRTQQEDSAVYLCASSPYPGTSGSREQYFGPGTRLTVT.

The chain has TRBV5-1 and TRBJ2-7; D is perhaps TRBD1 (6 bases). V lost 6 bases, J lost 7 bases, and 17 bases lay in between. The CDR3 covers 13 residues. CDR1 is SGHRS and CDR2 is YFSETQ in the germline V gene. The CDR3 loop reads CASKEGGTPEQYF. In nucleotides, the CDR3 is TGCGCCAGCAAGGAAGGGGGAACACCAGAGCAGTACTTC.

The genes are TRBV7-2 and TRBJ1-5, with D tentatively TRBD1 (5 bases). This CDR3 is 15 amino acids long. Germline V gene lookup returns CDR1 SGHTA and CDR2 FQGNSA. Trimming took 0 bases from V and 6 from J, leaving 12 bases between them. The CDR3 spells CASSLAQGMSQPQHF. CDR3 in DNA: TGTGCCAGCAGCTTAGCCCAGGGAATGAGTCAGCCCCAGCATTTT.